The 24 T cell receptor beta chains in this list originate from one sample, sequenced in a study of cytomegalovirus exposure and HLA in healthy donors. This PCR relied on a set of 60 Vbeta primers and 13 Jbeta primers. Generated by immunoSEQ multiplex PCR, the TCRdb table keeps only in-frame clones and is missing some. The table lists some 120,000 clones, roughly 62% of them singletons, with roughly 1.6% in the top ten. Sequencing used PBMCs. These receptors all stem from a man aged 30-40 years in good health and CMV-seropositive.

This clone was counted once. V gene TRBV5-8 combines with J gene TRBJ2-2, with unresolved D. The CDR3 is 11 residues long. Germline V lookup: CDR1 SGHTS, CDR2 YDEGEE. Trimming pared 4 bases from V and 9 bases from J, leaving 7 bases between. The chain's CDR3 is CASSRRWELFF. CDR3 DNA sequence: TGTGCCAGCAGCCGTCGTTGGGAGCTGTTTTTT.

This clone was found a few times. This chain joins TRBV13 and TRBJ2-5, with D unresolved. The end of the DNA aligns better with TRBJ2-7, so the J call may be wrong. This CDR3 is 13 amino acids long. Germline V lookup: CDR1 PRHDT, CDR2 FYEKMQ (reference sequence). The CDR3 DNA is TGTGCCAGCAGCCTCCACCCATCTGCCGAGCAGTACTTC. Translation: CASSLHPSAEQYF.

In this sample, this clone turned up a few times. V is TRBV5-4 and J is TRBJ2-1; 9 bases fit TRBD2. The V segment lost 4 bases and the J segment 0 bases; nucleotides outside the gene matches: 2. The CDR3 runs to 15 residues. Germline CDR1 and CDR2: SGHNT and YYREEE (reference sequence). The CDR3: CASSRGRDSYNEQFF. The CDR3 DNA reads TGTGCCAGCAGCCGCGGGAGGGACTCCTACAATGAGCAGTTCTTC.

The V and J genes are TRBV7-2 and TRBJ2-7; a weak D match, TRBD2 (6 bases). Germline CDR1 and CDR2: SGHTA and FQGNSA. The CDR3 loop spans 14 amino acids. The V end was cut by 5 bases, the J end by 6 bases, with 17 bases between. CDR3 in amino acids: CASSEAGGFLEQYF. Written as DNA, the CDR3 is TGTGCCAGCAGCGAAGCGGGCGGGTTCCTCGAGCAGTACTTC.

The chain combines TRBV18 with TRBJ2-7; 8 positions match TRBD2. The CDR3 totals 15 residues. The junction had 5 bases not matched to a gene; V was cut back by 1 base and J by 3 bases. Germline assignment: CDR1 KGHSH and CDR2 LQKENI. The CDR3: CASSPRLAGSYEQYF. CDR3 nucleotide sequence: TGTGCCAGCTCACCACGGTTAGCGGGGAGCTACGAGCAGTACTTC. The full variable domain, completed using reference TRBV18 and TRBJ2-7, is NAGVMQNPRHLVRRRGQEARLRCSPMKGHSHVYWYRQLPEEGLKFMVYLQKENIIDESGMPKERFSAEFPKEGPSILRIQQVVRGDSAAYFCASSPRLAGSYEQYFGPGTRLTVT.

This rearrangement joins TRBV19 to TRBJ1-4; D not certain. V gave up 0 bases and J gave up 2 bases, with 10 bases separating them. Per the germline V gene, CDR1 is LNHDA and CDR2 is SQIVND (reference sequence). This CDR3 region has 16 residues. The chain's CDR3 is CASSIDLGMTNEKLFF. CDR3 bases: TGTGCCAGTAGTATAGATCTCGGGATGACTAATGAAAAACTGTTTTTT.

This chain links TRBV28 with TRBJ2-7, with TRBD2 as a possible D gene (5 bases). CDR3 length: 15 residues. Deletions cut 6 bases from V and 3 bases from J, with 18 bases between. Germline CDR1 MDHEN, CDR2 SYDVKM. The CDR3 here is CASRLTGVPVYEQYF. The CDR3 DNA reads as TGTGCCAGCAGACTAACCGGGGTGCCAGTCTACGAGCAGTACTTC.

The J gene is TRBJ2-7, the V gene TRBV15; no clear D gene. Germline CDR1 reads LNHNV; CDR2 reads YYDKDF (reference sequence). The V end was cut by 5 bases, the J end by 0 bases, with 11 bases between. The CDR3 loop spans 14 amino acids. CDR3 nucleotides: TGTGCCACCAGCCCCAGTGTCCTCTCCTACGAGCAGTACTTC. This sequence encodes CATSPSVLSYEQYF.

This clone was counted between two and nine times. The chain combines TRBV6-5 with TRBJ2-7; D uncertain. CDR1 and CDR2 from the germline V gene are MNHEY and SVGAGI. This CDR3 contains 14 residues. V lost 2 bases and J lost 6, with 14 bases in between. Here the CDR3 reads CASSYRTDPSEQYF. CDR3 bases: TGTGCCAGCAGTTACCGTACAGACCCCAGCGAGCAGTACTTC.

The chain carries TRBV5-1 and TRBJ2-3; D remains unclear. Germline assignment: CDR1 SGHRS and CDR2 YFSETQ. This CDR3 region has 13 residues. The V end lost 3 bases, the J end lost 0 bases, and 5 bases lay between the germline ends. For the CDR3, the DNA is TGCGCCAGCAGCTGGCCTAGCACAGATACGCAGTATTTT. Amino acids: CASSWPSTDTQYF.

The V and J genes are TRBV18 and TRBJ1-1, with D perhaps matching TRBD1 (6 bases). Germline-derived CDR1 and CDR2 are KGHSH and LQKENI. The CDR3 contains 14 residues. With 4 bases removed from V and 3 bases from J, the gap between germline ends came to 12 bases. The CDR3 here is CASSQGEGDTEAFF. The CDR3 coding sequence is TGTGCCAGCTCACAGGGGGAAGGAGACACTGAAGCTTTCTTT.

The chain recombines TRBV7-2 with TRBJ2-1; D remains ambiguous. V lost 5 bases, J lost 0 bases, and 8 bases lay in between. CDR1 and CDR2 (germline): SGHTA, FQGNSA. The CDR3 is 14 residues long. The CDR3 region is CASSPQASYNEQFF. The CDR3, as DNA: TGTGCCAGCAGCCCCCAGGCCTCCTACAATGAGCAGTTCTTC.

In this sample, this clone turned up a few times. CDR3 bases: TGTGCCATCCCGGGACAGGGGGCCTACGAGCAGTACTTC. This sequence encodes CAIPGQGAYEQYF. V usage is TRBV6-1 and J usage is TRBJ2-7; 11 bases match TRBD1. Losses at the gene ends were 10 bases for V and 2 bases for J; bases not matched to a gene: 4. CDR1 is MNHNS, CDR2 SASEGT, per germline. The CDR3 is 13 residues long.

The chain couples TRBV6-1 to TRBJ2-5, with 7 bases fitting TRBD1. Trimming removed 5 bases from V and 5 bases from J; junction bases left unmatched: 11. CDR3 size: 15 residues. Germline lookup yields CDR1 MNHNS and CDR2 SASEGT. This CDR3 is CASSHASDRVETQYF. The CDR3 nucleotides read TGTGCCAGCAGTCACGCCTCAGACAGGGTTGAGACCCAGTACTTC.

This clone was counted between two and nine times. The rearrangement links TRBV4-3 to TRBJ1-1; D not resolved. V shed 4 bases and J shed 1 base, with 16 bases lying between them. This CDR3 region has 16 residues. Germline V gene lookup returns CDR1 LGHNA and CDR2 YSLEER. The CDR3 region is CASSPLFRSGNTEAFF. The CDR3 region has the DNA TGCGCCAGCAGCCCCCTATTTCGGTCAGGGAACACTGAAGCTTTCTTT.

A few counts support this clone. The sample carries other DNA sequences with the same CDR3. V and J are TRBV5-1 and TRBJ2-7; 10 bases align to TRBD2. This CDR3 contains 15 residues. Unmatched junction bases numbered 4, after V lost 0 bases and J lost 4 bases. Germline CDR1 and CDR2: SGHRS and YFSETQ. DNA of the CDR3: TGCGCCAGCAGCTTGGGACTAGCGGGTTCATACGAGCAGTACTTC. This gives the protein CASSLGLAGSYEQYF.

The sample holds a few counts of this clone. The DNA of the CDR3 is TGTGCCAGCGAAGGACAGGTCTATGGCTACACCTTC. Protein sequence: CASEGQVYGYTF. This chain joins TRBV11-2 and TRBJ1-2, with 7 bases identical to TRBD1. Germline loops: CDR1 SGHAT, CDR2 FQNNGV. CDR3 length: 12 residues. V was clipped by 8 bases and J by 4 bases; unmatched bases: 4.

The chain carries TRBV2 and TRBJ2-7, with D tentatively TRBD1 (8 bases). CDR1 is SNHLY, CDR2 FYNNEI, per germline. Between the trimmed V and J ends, which lost 8 bases and 6 bases, there was a span of 20 bases. The CDR3 is made up of 14 amino acids. The CDR3 DNA sequence: TGTGCCAGCGGTCTAACAGGGGGGGGAAGCGAGCAGTACTTC. Its protein product is CASGLTGGGSEQYF.

A few counts support this clone. This chain links TRBV6-1 with TRBJ2-7, with D perhaps matching TRBD2 (5 bases). The CDR3 runs to 16 residues. The germline V gene has CDR1 MNHNS and CDR2 SASEGT. V lost 3 bases, J lost 3 bases, and 18 bases lay in between. The CDR3 loop is CASSESFGLTIYEQYF. The CDR3 nucleotides read TGTGCCAGCAGTGAGTCGTTCGGACTGACGATCTACGAGCAGTACTTC.

This chain joins TRBV7-2 and TRBJ1-2, with 9 bases that match TRBD1. V was clipped by 5 bases and J by 5 bases; unmatched bases: 9. Germline loops: CDR1 SGHTA, CDR2 FQGNSA. The CDR3 covers 15 residues. CDR3 in DNA: TGTGCCAGCAGCCCCGGGACAGGGTTGGAGTATGGCTACACCTTC. It encodes CASSPGTGLEYGYTF. Using reference TRBV7-2 and TRBJ1-2 for the parts outside the CDR3, the full variable domain is GAGVSQSPSNKVTEKGKDVELRCDPISGHTALYWYRQSLGQGLEFLIYFQGNSAPDKSGLPSDRFSAERTGGSVSTLTIQRTQQEDSAVYLCASSPGTGLEYGYTFGSGTRLTVV.

V is TRBV20-1 and J is TRBJ1-1; D is unresolved. This CDR3 contains 11 residues. Germline V gene sequence: CDR1 DFQATT, CDR2 SNEGSKA (reference sequence). Trimming stripped 1 base from V and 6 bases from J, with 6 bases between. CDR3 amino acids: CSARGSAEAFF. In DNA, the CDR3 is TGCAGTGCTAGAGGCTCAGCTGAAGCTTTCTTT.

This clone was found once. As DNA, the CDR3 is TGTGCCAGCAGCTTAATGGGAGCGCGGTATGGCTACACCTTC. This sequence encodes CASSLMGARYGYTF. V is TRBV11-2 and J is TRBJ1-2; no definite D call. V lost 2 bases and J 5 bases, leaving 12 bases between the germline ends. CDR3 length: 14 amino acids. Germline CDR1 reads SGHAT; CDR2 reads FQNNGV.

This sequence joins TRBV18 and TRBJ2-7, with 7 bases that match TRBD2. Trimming cost V 8 bases and J 5 bases; bases outside gene matches: 9. From germline, CDR1 is KGHSH and CDR2 LQKENI. This CDR3 region has 13 residues. The CDR3 nucleotides are TGTGCCAGCCGAGGGGCGGGAGTTAACGAGCAGTACTTC. Amino acids: CASRGAGVNEQYF.

This clone has a handful of counts. The chain employs TRBV19 and TRBJ1-5; weak D call: TRBD1 (5 bases). CDR1 is LNHDA, CDR2 SQIVND, per germline (reference sequence). V was pared by 5 bases and J by 7 bases, with 24 bases between. The CDR3 totals 17 residues. DNA for the CDR3: TGTGCCAGTAGTGCGCTTCGAACCGGGACGGGAGTACAGCCCCAGCATTTT. Protein: CASSALRTGTGVQPQHF.